This TCR beta chain was sequenced during a study of blood T cell repertoires in COVID-19. Study details: PBMCs, B-cell-depleted T cells, or T cells were the source of the cDNA or gDNA that made up the material.

The V and J ends lost 7 bases and 2 bases respectively, with 12 bases between them. The length of the CDR3 is 13 residues. Germline loops: CDR1 WSHSY, CDR2 SAAADI. Authors' processing steps: Amplified reference gene primers provided the basis for estimating nucleated cell counts. Here immunoSEQ multiplex PCR was the method, and the copy in TCRdb shows in-frame clones only, minus some. V, J and clone size derive from that table, while D and trimming were established from the DNA sequence. The sample shows over 35,000 clones, roughly 73% of them seen only once. The source material was peripheral blood. The TCR originated in a man aged 60-69 years with acute or convalescent COVID-19. This chain links TRBV10-2 with TRBJ2-7; D is possibly TRBD1 (6 bases). CDR3 nucleotides: TGCGCCAGCATGGTCAGGGGAGCCTACGAGCAGTACTTC. Encoded protein: CASMVRGAYEQYF.